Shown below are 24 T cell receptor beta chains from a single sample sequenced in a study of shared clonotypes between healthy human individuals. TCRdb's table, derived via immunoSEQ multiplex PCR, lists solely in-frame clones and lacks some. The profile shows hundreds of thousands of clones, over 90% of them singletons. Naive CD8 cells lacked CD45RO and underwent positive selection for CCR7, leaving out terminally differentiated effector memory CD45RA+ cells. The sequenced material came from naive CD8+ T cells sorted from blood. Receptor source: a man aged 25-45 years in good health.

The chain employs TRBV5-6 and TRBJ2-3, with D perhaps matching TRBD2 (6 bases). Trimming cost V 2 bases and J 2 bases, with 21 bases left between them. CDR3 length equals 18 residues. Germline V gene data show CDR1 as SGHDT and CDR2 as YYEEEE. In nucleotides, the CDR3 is TGTGCCAGCAGCTTCGGGGCCGTGGGAGGCTTAGACACAGATACGCAGTATTTT. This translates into CASSFGAVGGLDTDTQYF.

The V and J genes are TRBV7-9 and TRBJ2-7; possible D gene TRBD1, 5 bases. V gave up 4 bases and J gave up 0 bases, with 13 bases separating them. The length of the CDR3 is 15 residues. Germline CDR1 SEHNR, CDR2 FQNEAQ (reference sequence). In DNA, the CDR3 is TGTGCCAGCAGCTCAACCTCAGGGAACTCCTACGAGCAGTACTTC. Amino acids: CASSSTSGNSYEQYF.

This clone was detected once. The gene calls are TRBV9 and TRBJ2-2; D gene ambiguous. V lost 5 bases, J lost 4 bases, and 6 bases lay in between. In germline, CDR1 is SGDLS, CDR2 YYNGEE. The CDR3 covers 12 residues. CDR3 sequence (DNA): TGTGCCAGCAGGTCACCCACCGGGGAGCTGTTTTTT. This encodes CASRSPTGELFF.

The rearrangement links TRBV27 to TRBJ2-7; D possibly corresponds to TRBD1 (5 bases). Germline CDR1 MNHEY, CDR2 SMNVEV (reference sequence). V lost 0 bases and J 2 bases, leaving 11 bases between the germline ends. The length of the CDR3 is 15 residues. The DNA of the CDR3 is TGTGCCAGCAGTTTATCGTCGCAGGGCCCCTACGAGCAGTACTTC. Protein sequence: CASSLSSQGPYEQYF.

CDR3 nucleotide sequence: TGTGCCATCAGTGACTGGAGCTTATCCTACGAGCAGTACTTC. Its protein is CAISDWSLSYEQYF. The chain joins TRBV10-3 to TRBJ2-7; D unclear. Trimming pared 3 bases from V and 1 base from J, leaving 10 bases between. Germline CDR1 reads ENHRY; CDR2 reads SYGVKD. CDR3 size: 14 residues.

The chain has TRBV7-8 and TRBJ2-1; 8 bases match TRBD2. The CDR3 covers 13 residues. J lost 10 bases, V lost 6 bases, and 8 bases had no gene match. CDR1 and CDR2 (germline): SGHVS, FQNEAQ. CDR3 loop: CASRISGSREQFF. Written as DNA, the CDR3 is TGTGCCAGCAGAATAAGCGGGAGTCGGGAGCAGTTCTTC.

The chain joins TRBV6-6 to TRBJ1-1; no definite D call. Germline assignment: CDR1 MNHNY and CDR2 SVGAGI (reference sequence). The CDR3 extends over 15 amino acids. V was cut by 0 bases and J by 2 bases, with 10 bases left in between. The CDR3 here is CASSYSREENTEAFF. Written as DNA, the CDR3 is TGTGCCAGCAGTTACTCCCGGGAAGAAAACACTGAAGCTTTCTTT.

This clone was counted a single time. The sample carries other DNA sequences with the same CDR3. CDR3 residues: CASSQDPGQGAYEQYF. The CDR3 DNA reads TGCGCCAGCAGCCAAGATCCTGGACAGGGGGCCTACGAGCAGTACTTC. V usage is TRBV4-1 and J usage is TRBJ2-7; 10 bases line up with TRBD1. V was clipped by 0 bases and J by 2 bases; unmatched bases: 4. Germline V CDR1 and CDR2: MGHRA, YSYEKL. The CDR3 is made up of 16 amino acids.

This chain's CDR3 is CASSLSWARGNNEQFF. The CDR3 DNA follows: TGTGCCAGCAGTTTAAGTTGGGCCCGGGGGAACAATGAGCAGTTCTTC. The gene calls are TRBV27 and TRBJ2-1; D perhaps matches TRBD2 (6 bases). Between the trimmed V and J ends, which lost 2 bases and 5 bases, there was a span of 16 bases. Germline CDR1 is MNHEY and CDR2 is SMNVEV (reference sequence). The CDR3 extends over 16 amino acids.

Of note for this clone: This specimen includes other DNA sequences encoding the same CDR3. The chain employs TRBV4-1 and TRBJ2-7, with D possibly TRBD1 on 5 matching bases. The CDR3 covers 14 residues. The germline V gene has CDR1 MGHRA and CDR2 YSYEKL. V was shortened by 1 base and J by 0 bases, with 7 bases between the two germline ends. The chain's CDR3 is CASSQGQYSYEQYF. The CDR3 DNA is TGCGCCAGCAGCCAAGGACAGTACTCCTACGAGCAGTACTTC.

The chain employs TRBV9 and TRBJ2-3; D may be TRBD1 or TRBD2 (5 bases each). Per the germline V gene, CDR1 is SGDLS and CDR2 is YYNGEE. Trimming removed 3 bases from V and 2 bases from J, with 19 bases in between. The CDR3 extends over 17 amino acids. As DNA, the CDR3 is TGTGCCAGCAGCGGGACCGGGACCATAATATACACAGATACGCAGTATTTT. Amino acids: CASSGTGTIIYTDTQYF.

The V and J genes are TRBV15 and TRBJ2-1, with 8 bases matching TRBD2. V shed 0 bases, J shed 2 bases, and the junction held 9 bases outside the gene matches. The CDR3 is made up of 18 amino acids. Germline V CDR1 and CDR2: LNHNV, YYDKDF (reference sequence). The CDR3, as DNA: TGTGCCACCAGCAGAGATATACCCACACTAGCGGCCTACAATGAGCAGTTCTTC. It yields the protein CATSRDIPTLAAYNEQFF. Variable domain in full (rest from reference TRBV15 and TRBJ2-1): DAMVIQNPRYQVTQFGKPVTLSCSQTLNHNVMYWYQQKSSQAPKLLFHYYDKDFNNEADTPDNFQSRRPNTSFCFLDIRSPGLGDTAMYLCATSRDIPTLAAYNEQFFGPGTRLTVL.

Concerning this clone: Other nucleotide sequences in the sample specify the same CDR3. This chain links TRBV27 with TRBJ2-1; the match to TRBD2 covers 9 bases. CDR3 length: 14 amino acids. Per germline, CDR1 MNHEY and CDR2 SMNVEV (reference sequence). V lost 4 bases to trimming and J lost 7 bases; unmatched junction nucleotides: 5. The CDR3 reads CASSSGLAGNEQFF. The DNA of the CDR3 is TGTGCCAGCAGTTCGGGACTAGCTGGAAATGAGCAGTTCTTC.

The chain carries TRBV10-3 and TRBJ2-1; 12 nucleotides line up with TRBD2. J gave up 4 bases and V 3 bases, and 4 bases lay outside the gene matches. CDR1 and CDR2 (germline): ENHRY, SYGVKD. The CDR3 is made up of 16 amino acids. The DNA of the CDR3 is TGTGCCATCAGTGAAACCGGGACTAGCGGGTACAATGAGCAGTTCTTC. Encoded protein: CAISETGTSGYNEQFF.

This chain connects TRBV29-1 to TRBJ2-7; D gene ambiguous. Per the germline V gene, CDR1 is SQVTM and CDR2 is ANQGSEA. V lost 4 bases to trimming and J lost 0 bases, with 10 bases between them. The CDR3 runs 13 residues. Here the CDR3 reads CSVVWRSSYEQYF. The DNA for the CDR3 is TGCAGCGTTGTCTGGCGGAGCTCCTACGAGCAGTACTTC.

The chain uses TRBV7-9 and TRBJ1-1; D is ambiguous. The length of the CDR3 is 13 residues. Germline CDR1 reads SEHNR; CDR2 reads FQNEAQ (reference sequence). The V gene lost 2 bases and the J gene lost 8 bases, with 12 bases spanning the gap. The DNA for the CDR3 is TGTGCCAGCAGCTTATTACCCTACGCCGAAGCTTTCTTT. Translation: CASSLLPYAEAFF.

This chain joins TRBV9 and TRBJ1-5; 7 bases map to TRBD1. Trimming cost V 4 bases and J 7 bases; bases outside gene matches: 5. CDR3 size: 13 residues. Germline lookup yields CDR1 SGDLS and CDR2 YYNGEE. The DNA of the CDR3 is TGTGCCAGCAGCTCACAGGGGAACCAGCCCCAGCATTTT. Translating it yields CASSSQGNQPQHF.

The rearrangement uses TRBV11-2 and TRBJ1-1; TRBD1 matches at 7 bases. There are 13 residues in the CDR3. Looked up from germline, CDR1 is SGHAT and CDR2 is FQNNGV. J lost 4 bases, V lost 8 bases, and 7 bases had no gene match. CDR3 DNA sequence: TGTGCCAGCCACATACAGGGGCTCACTGAAGCTTTCTTT. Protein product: CASHIQGLTEAFF.

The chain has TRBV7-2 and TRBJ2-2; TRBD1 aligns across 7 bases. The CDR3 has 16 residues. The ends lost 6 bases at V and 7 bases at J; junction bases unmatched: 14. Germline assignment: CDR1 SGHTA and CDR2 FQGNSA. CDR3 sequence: CASSPGTALVGGELFF. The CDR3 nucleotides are TGTGCCAGCAGTCCCGGGACAGCCTTGGTAGGCGGGGAGCTGTTTTTT.

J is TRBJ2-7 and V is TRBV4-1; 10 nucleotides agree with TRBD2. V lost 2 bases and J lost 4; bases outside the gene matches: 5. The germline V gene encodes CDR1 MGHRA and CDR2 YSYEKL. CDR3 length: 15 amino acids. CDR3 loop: CASSQLAGVSYEQYF. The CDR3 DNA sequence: TGCGCCAGCAGCCAACTAGCGGGAGTGTCTTACGAGCAGTACTTC.

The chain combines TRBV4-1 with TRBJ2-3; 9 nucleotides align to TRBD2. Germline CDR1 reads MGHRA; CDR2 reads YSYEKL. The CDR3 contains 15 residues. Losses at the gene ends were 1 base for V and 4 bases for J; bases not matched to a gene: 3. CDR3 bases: TGCGCCAGCAGCCAAGGGCAGCGGGAGGCAGATACGCAGTATTTT. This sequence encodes CASSQGQREADTQYF.

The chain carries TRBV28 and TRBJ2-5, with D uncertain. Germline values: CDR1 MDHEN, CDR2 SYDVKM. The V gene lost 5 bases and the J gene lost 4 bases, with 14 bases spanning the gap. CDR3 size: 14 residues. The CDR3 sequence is CASSPRLQRETQYF. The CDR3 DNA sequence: TGTGCCAGCAGTCCCAGACTCCAGCGAGAGACCCAGTACTTC.

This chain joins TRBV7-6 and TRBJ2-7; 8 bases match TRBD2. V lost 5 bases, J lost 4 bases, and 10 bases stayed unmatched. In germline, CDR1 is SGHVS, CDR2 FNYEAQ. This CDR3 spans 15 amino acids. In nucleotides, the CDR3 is TGTGCCAGCAGCCCTCTGAGCGGGAGTGGTTACGAGCAGTACTTC. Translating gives CASSPLSGSGYEQYF.

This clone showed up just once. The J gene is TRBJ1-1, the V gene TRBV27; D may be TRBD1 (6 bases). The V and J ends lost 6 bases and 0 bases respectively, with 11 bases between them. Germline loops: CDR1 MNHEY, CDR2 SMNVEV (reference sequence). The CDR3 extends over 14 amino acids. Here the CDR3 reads CASRTGQLNTEAFF. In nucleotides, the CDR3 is TGTGCCAGCAGGACAGGACAGTTGAACACTGAAGCTTTCTTT.